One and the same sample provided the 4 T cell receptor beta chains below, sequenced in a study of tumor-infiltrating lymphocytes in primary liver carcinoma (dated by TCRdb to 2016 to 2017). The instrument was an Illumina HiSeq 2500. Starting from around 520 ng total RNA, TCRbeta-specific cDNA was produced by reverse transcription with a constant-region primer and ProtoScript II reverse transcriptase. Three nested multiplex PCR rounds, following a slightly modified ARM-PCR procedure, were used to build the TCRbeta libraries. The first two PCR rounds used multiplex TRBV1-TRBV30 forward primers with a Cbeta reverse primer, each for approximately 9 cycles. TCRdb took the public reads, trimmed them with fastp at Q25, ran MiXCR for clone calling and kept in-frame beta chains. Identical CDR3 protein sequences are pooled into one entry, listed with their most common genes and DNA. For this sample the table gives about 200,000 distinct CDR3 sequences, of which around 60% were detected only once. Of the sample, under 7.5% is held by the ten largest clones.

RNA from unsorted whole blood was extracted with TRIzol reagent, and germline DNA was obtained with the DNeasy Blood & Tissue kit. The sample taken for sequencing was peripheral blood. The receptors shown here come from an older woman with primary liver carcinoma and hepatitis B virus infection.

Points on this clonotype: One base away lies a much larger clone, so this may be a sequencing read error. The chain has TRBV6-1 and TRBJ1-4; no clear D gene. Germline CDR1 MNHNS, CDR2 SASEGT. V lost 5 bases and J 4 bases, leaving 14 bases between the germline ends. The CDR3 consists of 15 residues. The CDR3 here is CASSKPGLSNEKLFF. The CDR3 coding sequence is TGTGCCAGCAGTAAACCCGGACTGAGTAATGAAAAACTGTTTTTT.

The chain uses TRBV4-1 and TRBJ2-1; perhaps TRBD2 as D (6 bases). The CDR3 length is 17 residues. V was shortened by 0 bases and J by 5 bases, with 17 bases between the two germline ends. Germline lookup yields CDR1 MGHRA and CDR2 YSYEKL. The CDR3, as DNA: TGCGCCAGCAGCCAAGACCCTAGCGAATCAAATAACAATGAGCAGTTCTTC. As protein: CASSQDPSESNNNEQFF.

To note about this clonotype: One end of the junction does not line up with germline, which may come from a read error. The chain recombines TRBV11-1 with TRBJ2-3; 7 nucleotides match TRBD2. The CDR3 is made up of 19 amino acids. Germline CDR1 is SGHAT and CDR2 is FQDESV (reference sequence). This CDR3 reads CVSSSGGSSVGARTDTQYF. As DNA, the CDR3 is TGTGTCAGCAGCTCGGGGGGAAGCTCTGTTGGAGCCCGCACAGATACGCAGTATTTT.

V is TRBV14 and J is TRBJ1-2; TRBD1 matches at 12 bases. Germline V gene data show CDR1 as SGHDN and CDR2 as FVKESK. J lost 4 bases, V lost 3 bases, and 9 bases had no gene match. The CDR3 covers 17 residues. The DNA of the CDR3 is TGTGCCAGCAGCCAGATTTATCCGGGACAGGGGGCCTATGGCTACACCTTC. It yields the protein CASSQIYPGQGAYGYTF.